This T cell receptor beta chain was retrieved from a study of cytomegalovirus exposure and HLA in healthy donors. Study at large: About 77 million unique TCRs from HLA-typed donors made up an early data release. The study, taken as a whole, reports: Reported performance of the classifier showed diagnosis of cytomegalovirus status with high specificity and sensitivity. CMV antigen specificity was confirmed in vitro for a few CMV-associated chains.

The PCR used 60 Vbeta and 13 Jbeta primers. Generated by immunoSEQ multiplex PCR, the TCRdb table keeps only in-frame clones and is missing some. The sample lists 150,000 to 200,000 clones, over 70% occurring once. As to this clone: Its cognate antigen is unknown.

This CDR3 comprises 11 residues. V lost 3 bases, J lost 2 bases, and 3 bases lay in between. The germline gives CDR1 SQVTM, CDR2 ANQGSEA. Material: PBMCs. V usage is TRBV29-1 and J usage is TRBJ2-3, with D hard to call. The receptor was isolated from a woman between 55 and 75 years old in good health and CMV-seropositive. CDR3: CSVDYTDTQYF. The CDR3 DNA reads as TGCAGCGTTGATTACACAGATACGCAGTATTTT.